The 31 T cell receptor beta chains presented below share a single source sample, sequenced in a study of shared clonotypes between healthy human individuals. Assay used: immunoSEQ multiplex PCR; TCRdb lists only in-frame clones, some missing. The sample includes 1.4 million to 1.5 million clones, roughly 96% of them seen just once. The specimen was naive CD4+ T cells sorted from blood. Subset denoted: CD45RA+ positively selected. The source is a man between 25 and 39 years old in good health.

The rearrangement links TRBV9 to TRBJ2-5; D not resolved. Germline CDR1 and CDR2: SGDLS and YYNGEE. The CDR3 spans 14 residues. The ends were cut back, 0 bases at V and 8 bases at J, with 14 bases in the middle. CDR3 amino acids: CASSVGDTFTTQYF. In nucleotides, the CDR3 is TGTGCCAGCAGCGTAGGAGACACCTTCACCACCCAGTACTTC.

The rearrangement links TRBV2 to TRBJ1-2; D is uncertain. V gave up 2 bases and J gave up 5 bases, with 12 bases separating them. The CDR3 consists of 14 residues. Germline loops: CDR1 SNHLY, CDR2 FYNNEI. The CDR3 DNA is TGTGCCAGCAGTGAATACGGGCCGGGGTATGGCTACACCTTC. It codes for CASSEYGPGYGYTF.

This CDR3 is CASSLRLAVEQYF. DNA of the CDR3: TGTGCCAGCAGCTTAAGGCTAGCGGTCGAGCAGTACTTC. This chain connects TRBV7-9 to TRBJ2-7; 7 positions agree with TRBD2. V shed 2 bases and J 6 bases; nucleotides not matched to a gene: 4. Germline V gives CDR1 SEHNR, CDR2 FQNEAQ (reference sequence). The CDR3 length is 13 residues.

Notes on this clone: The same CDR3 is also encoded by other DNA sequences in this sample. This chain connects TRBV2 to TRBJ2-1; no reliable D call. The V gene's germline CDR1 is SNHLY and CDR2 FYNNEI. Trimming stripped 2 bases from V and 3 bases from J, with 5 bases between. The CDR3 covers 13 residues. The DNA of the CDR3 is TGTGCCAGCAGTGAAAGGGACTACAATGAGCAGTTCTTC. Encoded protein: CASSERDYNEQFF.

This clone was recorded only once. This rearrangement joins TRBV5-1 to TRBJ2-3; no firm D call. This CDR3 has 16 amino acids. The ends were cut back, 3 bases at V and 2 bases at J, with 16 bases in the middle. The germline V gene has CDR1 SGHRS and CDR2 YFSETQ. The CDR3 protein is CASSSRPPGSTDTQYF. The CDR3 DNA reads as TGCGCCAGCAGCTCGCGCCCCCCGGGCTCCACAGATACGCAGTATTTT.

The chain links TRBV7-9 to TRBJ1-2; no clear D gene. The CDR3 runs 17 residues. Germline V gene data show CDR1 as SEHNR and CDR2 as FQNEAQ (reference sequence). V gave up 1 base and J gave up 2 bases, with 17 bases separating them. The DNA of the CDR3 is TGTGCCAGCAGCTTAGATGGCAGCAGACATTTAAACTATGGCTACACCTTC. Translating it yields CASSLDGSRHLNYGYTF.

This chain joins TRBV23-1 and TRBJ2-1; TRBD1 might be the D (5 bases). TRBV23-1 is an ORF for which the function is uncertain. The CDR3 is made up of 11 amino acids. Trimming stripped 6 bases from V and 15 bases from J, with 15 bases between. The CDR3 sequence is CASRQVRYAFF. CDR3 in DNA: TGCGCCAGCAGACAGGTTCGCTATGCGTTCTTC.

The CDR3 DNA reads as TGTGCCAGCAGCTTGGGAGGACTAACTTCTTACAATGAGCAGTTCTTC. It encodes CASSLGGLTSYNEQFF. The chain links TRBV5-4 to TRBJ2-1; D possibly corresponds to TRBD2 (6 bases). V lost 0 bases to trimming and J lost 4 bases, with 14 bases between them. The germline gives CDR1 SGHNT, CDR2 YYREEE (reference sequence). The length of the CDR3 is 16 residues.

In this sample, this clone turned up once. This chain connects TRBV9 to TRBJ1-1; TRBD1 aligns across 11 bases. After removal of 3 bases from V and 5 bases from J, the junction contained 6 bases not matched to a gene. This CDR3 spans 15 amino acids. The germline V gene encodes CDR1 SGDLS and CDR2 YYNGEE. The CDR3 loop is CASSGGTGGRTEAFF. The CDR3 nucleotides read TGTGCCAGCAGCGGCGGGACAGGGGGTAGAACTGAAGCTTTCTTT.

V is TRBV29-1 and J is TRBJ1-2; 10 positions agree with TRBD1. V trimming: 6 bases; J trimming: 4 bases; junction bases outside the gene matches: 5. CDR3 length: 13 residues. Germline lookup yields CDR1 SQVTM and CDR2 ANQGSEA. CDR3 sequence: CSVWDRGSYGYTF. The CDR3 DNA reads TGCAGCGTATGGGACAGGGGCAGCTATGGCTACACCTTC.

The chain uses TRBV28 and TRBJ1-2, with a possible D match to TRBD1 (6 bases). The V end lost 4 bases, the J end lost 7 bases, and 10 bases lay between the germline ends. CDR3 length equals 12 residues. The germline CDR1 and CDR2 sequences are MDHEN and SYDVKM. Here the CDR3 reads CASSSQGSGYTF. DNA for the CDR3: TGTGCCAGCAGTTCCCAGGGGTCTGGCTACACCTTC.

The chain uses TRBV18 and TRBJ1-5; tentatively, D is TRBD1 (5 bases). Germline-derived CDR1 and CDR2 are KGHSH and LQKENI. The V and J ends lost 6 bases and 0 bases respectively, with 18 bases between them. The length of the CDR3 is 17 residues. CDR3 protein: CASSPRGGPDSNQPQHF. The CDR3 DNA reads as TGTGCCAGCTCCCCGCGGGGGGGACCCGATAGCAATCAGCCCCAGCATTTT.

CDR3 protein: CAISVDRINSYEQYF. The CDR3 DNA is TGTGCCATCAGTGTGGACAGGATAAACTCCTACGAGCAGTACTTC. The chain has TRBV10-3 and TRBJ2-7, with 7 bases lining up with TRBD1. The CDR3 totals 15 residues. The J segment lost 0 bases and the V segment lost 4 bases, leaving 6 bases of the junction unmatched. Germline loops: CDR1 ENHRY, CDR2 SYGVKD.

The gene calls are TRBV7-9 and TRBJ2-3; D call uncertain. CDR3 size: 13 residues. Germline CDR1 SEHNR, CDR2 FQNEAQ (reference sequence). Trimming pared 8 bases from V and 0 bases from J, leaving 9 bases between. The CDR3 sequence is CASAPKSTDTQYF. The CDR3 bases are TGTGCCAGCGCCCCAAAAAGCACAGATACGCAGTATTTT.

This rearrangement joins TRBV2 to TRBJ2-1, with a possible D match to TRBD2 (5 bases). The V end was cut by 3 bases, the J end by 4 bases, with 25 bases between. CDR1 and CDR2 from the germline V gene are SNHLY and FYNNEI. The CDR3 has 19 residues. CDR3 protein: CASSEWTGGSRRGYNEQFF. CDR3 coding DNA: TGTGCCAGCAGTGAGTGGACTGGAGGCTCCCGTCGGGGTTACAATGAGCAGTTCTTC.

Comments on this clone: Other DNA sequences within the sample encode an identical CDR3. The rearrangement joins TRBV7-2 to TRBJ2-3; D gene ambiguous. Trimming took off 3 bases at V and 0 bases at J, with 7 bases between the two ends. The CDR3 consists of 14 residues. The germline gives CDR1 SGHTA, CDR2 FQGNSA. CDR3 sequence: CASSLALSTDTQYF. The CDR3 bases are TGTGCCAGCAGCTTGGCGTTAAGCACAGATACGCAGTATTTT.

V and J are TRBV5-1 and TRBJ1-3; the D is unclear. Per the germline V gene, CDR1 is SGHRS and CDR2 is YFSETQ. The length of the CDR3 is 15 residues. V lost 0 bases and J lost 0, with 7 bases in between. CDR3 region: CASSLDNHSGNTIYF. The CDR3 DNA sequence: TGCGCCAGCAGCTTGGATAACCACTCTGGAAACACCATATATTTT.

V usage is TRBV6-6 and J usage is TRBJ2-7, with D perhaps matching TRBD1 (6 bases). The CDR3 is made up of 14 amino acids. Trimming took 9 bases from V and 4 from J, leaving 19 bases between them. CDR1 is MNHNY and CDR2 is SVGAGI in the germline V gene (reference sequence). The CDR3 region has the DNA TGTGCCAGTAGGTCGTCAGGACAGAAGTACGAGCAGTACTTC. This translates into CASRSSGQKYEQYF.

The rearrangement links TRBV5-6 to TRBJ2-6, with D possibly matching TRBD1 (6 bases). V gave up 3 bases and J gave up 0 bases, with 10 bases separating them. The CDR3 length is 16 residues. CDR1 and CDR2 (germline): SGHDT, YYEEEE. The CDR3: CASSSYRVSGANVLTF. CDR3 nucleotide sequence: TGTGCCAGCAGCTCCTACAGGGTCTCTGGGGCCAACGTCCTGACTTTC.

With regard to this clone: Different DNA sequences within this sample yield the same CDR3. This chain joins TRBV5-1 and TRBJ2-5; 7 bases are a match to TRBD1. The V and J ends lost 3 bases and 3 bases, in that order; junction bases with no gene match: 8. Germline V gene lookup returns CDR1 SGHRS and CDR2 YFSETQ. The length of the CDR3 is 15 residues. DNA for the CDR3: TGCGCCAGCAGCTCCTCCCCCGGACAGGAAGAGACCCAGTACTTC. Its protein product is CASSSSPGQEETQYF.

The genes are TRBV7-2 and TRBJ2-7; no definite D call. V dropped 5 bases and J dropped 0 bases, with 5 bases sitting between them. The germline V gene encodes CDR1 SGHTA and CDR2 FQGNSA. This CDR3 comprises 12 residues. The CDR3 reads CASSAPSYEQYF. The CDR3 bases are TGTGCCAGCAGCGCCCCCTCCTACGAGCAGTACTTC. The whole variable domain, remainder taken from reference TRBV7-2 and TRBJ2-7, is GAGVSQSPSNKVTEKGKDVELRCDPISGHTALYWYRQSLGQGLEFLIYFQGNSAPDKSGLPSDRFSAERTGGSVSTLTIQRTQQEDSAVYLCASSAPSYEQYFGPGTRLTVT.

The chain has TRBV10-3 and TRBJ1-2; the match to TRBD1 covers 7 bases. Germline values: CDR1 ENHRY, CDR2 SYGVKD. Trimming at V came to 0 bases and at J to 1 base, leaving 2 bases not matched to a gene. The CDR3 runs to 15 residues. In DNA form, the CDR3 reads TGTGCCATCAGTGAGTCGGGACAGCTTAACTATGGCTACACCTTC. Residues: CAISESGQLNYGYTF.

This chain joins TRBV5-5 and TRBJ2-7, with 7 bases lining up with TRBD1. The CDR3 consists of 15 residues. The V gene end was trimmed by 5 bases and the J gene end by 3 bases; junction bases not matched to a gene: 11. CDR1 is SGHKS and CDR2 is YYEKEE in the germline V gene (reference sequence). The CDR3, as DNA: TGTGCCAGCAGGCGAGATTACAGGGGTATCTACGAGCAGTACTTC. Amino acids: CASRRDYRGIYEQYF.

The rearrangement links TRBV30 to TRBJ1-5, with 9 bases lining up with TRBD1. Losses at the gene ends were 1 base for V and 7 bases for J; bases not matched to a gene: 11. The germline CDR1 and CDR2 sequences are GTSNPN and SVGIG (reference sequence). The CDR3 spans 16 residues. CDR3 coding DNA: TGTGCCTGGAGTGCCGAATGGGACAGGGTGAACCAGCCCCAGCATTTT. Protein: CAWSAEWDRVNQPQHF.

The V and J genes are TRBV5-1 and TRBJ1-4, with D possibly being TRBD1 (6 bases). The V end was cut by 3 bases, the J end by 4 bases, with 16 bases between. Per germline, CDR1 SGHRS and CDR2 YFSETQ. CDR3 length: 16 residues. Written as DNA, the CDR3 is TGCGCCAGCAGCTACTACGGACAGAGCGGTAATGAAAAACTGTTTTTT. This translates into CASSYYGQSGNEKLFF.

Of note for this clone: A junction boundary mismatches the germline segment, possibly from a read error. The V call is TRBV18, the J call TRBJ2-3; TRBD1 matches 9 bases. CDR1 KGHSH and CDR2 LQKENI come from the germline V gene. The CDR3 is 15 residues long. CDR3 loop: CATSPRTGGTDTQYF. CDR3 coding DNA: TGTGCCACCTCACCGCGGACAGGGGGCACAGATACGCAGTATTTT.

The J gene is TRBJ2-7, the V gene TRBV7-9; perhaps TRBD2 as D (6 bases). Germline-derived CDR1 and CDR2 are SEHNR and FQNEAQ (reference sequence). Between the trimmed V and J ends, which lost 5 bases and 2 bases, there was a span of 25 bases. The CDR3 runs 18 residues. CDR3 sequence reads: CASSPATRIAGSAYEQYF. In nucleotides, the CDR3 is TGTGCCAGCAGCCCCGCCACCCGGATCGCGGGATCCGCCTACGAGCAGTACTTC.

This rearrangement joins TRBV28 to TRBJ1-2; D is perhaps TRBD1 (5 bases). The germline gives CDR1 MDHEN, CDR2 SYDVKM. The CDR3 runs to 16 residues. Trimming pared 4 bases from V and 1 base from J, leaving 16 bases between. Here the CDR3 DNA reads TGTGCCAGCAGTTCGCCGACAGATTTAAGTAACTATGGCTACACCTTC. Its protein product is CASSSPTDLSNYGYTF.

The CDR3 loop is CASSSTGGGYNEQFF. CDR3 in DNA: TGTGCCAGCAGCTCGACAGGGGGCGGCTACAATGAGCAGTTCTTC. The V gene is TRBV5-4, the J gene TRBJ2-1; 10 bases align to TRBD1. V gave up 3 bases and J gave up 3 bases; unmatched junction bases: 3. Germline CDR1 and CDR2: SGHNT and YYREEE (reference sequence). The CDR3 is 15 amino acids. Full variable domain (outside the CDR3, taken from reference TRBV5-4 and TRBJ2-1): ETGVTQSPTHLIKTRGQQVTLRCSSQSGHNTVSWYQQALGQGPQFIFQYYREEENGRGNFPPRFSGLQFPNYSSELNVNALELDDSALYLCASSSTGGGYNEQFFGPGTRLTVL.

The rearrangement joins TRBV18 to TRBJ2-7, with TRBD1 matching over 9 bases. J lost 5 bases, V lost 3 bases, and 8 bases had no gene match. The germline V gene encodes CDR1 KGHSH and CDR2 LQKENI. The CDR3 is 15 amino acids. DNA for the CDR3: TGTGCCAGCTCACCTCAAACAGGGGGCCTGGACGAGCAGTACTTC. Amino acids: CASSPQTGGLDEQYF.

The CDR3 DNA follows: TGCGCCAGCAGCCAACCAACCCAGGTTATGGGCGGGGAGCTGTTTTTT. The encoded protein is CASSQPTQVMGGELFF. V is TRBV4-1 and J is TRBJ2-2; D gene ambiguous. Germline CDR1 is MGHRA and CDR2 is YSYEKL. CDR3 length equals 16 residues. Trimming shortened V by 2 bases and J by 7 bases, and 17 bases separated the two germline ends.